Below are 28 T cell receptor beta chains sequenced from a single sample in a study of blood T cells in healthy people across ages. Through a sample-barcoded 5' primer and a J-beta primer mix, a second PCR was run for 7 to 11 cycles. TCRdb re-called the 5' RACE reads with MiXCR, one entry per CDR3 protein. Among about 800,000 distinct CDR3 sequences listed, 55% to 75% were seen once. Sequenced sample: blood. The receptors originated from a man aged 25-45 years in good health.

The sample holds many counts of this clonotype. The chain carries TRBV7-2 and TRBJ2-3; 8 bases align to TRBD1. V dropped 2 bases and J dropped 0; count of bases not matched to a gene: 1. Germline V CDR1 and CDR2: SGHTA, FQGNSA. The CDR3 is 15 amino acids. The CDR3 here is CASSLNRGSTDTQYF. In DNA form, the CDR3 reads TGTGCCAGCAGCTTAAACAGGGGGAGCACAGATACGCAGTATTTT.

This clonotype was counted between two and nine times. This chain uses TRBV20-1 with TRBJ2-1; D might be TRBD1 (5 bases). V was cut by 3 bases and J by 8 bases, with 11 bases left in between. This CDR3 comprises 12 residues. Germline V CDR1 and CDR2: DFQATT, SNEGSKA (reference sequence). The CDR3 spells CSASDSRDEQFF. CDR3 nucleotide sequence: TGCAGTGCTAGTGACAGCAGGGATGAGCAGTTCTTC.

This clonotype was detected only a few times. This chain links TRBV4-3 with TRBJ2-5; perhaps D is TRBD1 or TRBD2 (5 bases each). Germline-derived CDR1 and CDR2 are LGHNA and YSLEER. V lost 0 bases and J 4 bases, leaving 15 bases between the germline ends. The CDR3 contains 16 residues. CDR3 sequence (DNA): TGCGCCAGCAGCCAAGATCTGGGGACGGGGAGAGAGACCCAGTACTTC. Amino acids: CASSQDLGTGRETQYF.

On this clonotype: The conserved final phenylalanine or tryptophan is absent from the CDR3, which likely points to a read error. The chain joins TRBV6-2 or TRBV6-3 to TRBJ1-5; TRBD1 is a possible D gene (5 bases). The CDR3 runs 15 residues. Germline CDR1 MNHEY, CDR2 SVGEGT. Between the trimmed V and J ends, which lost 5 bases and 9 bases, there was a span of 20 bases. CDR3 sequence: CASSPDLSRARPQHL. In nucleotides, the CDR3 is TGTGCCAGCAGTCCCGATTTAAGCAGGGCCAGGCCCCAGCATCTT.

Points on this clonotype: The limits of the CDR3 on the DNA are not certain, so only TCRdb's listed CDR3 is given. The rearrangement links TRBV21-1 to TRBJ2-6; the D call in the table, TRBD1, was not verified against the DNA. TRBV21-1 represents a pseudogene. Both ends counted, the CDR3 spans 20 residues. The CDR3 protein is CASSTSQWGRGASGANVLTF.

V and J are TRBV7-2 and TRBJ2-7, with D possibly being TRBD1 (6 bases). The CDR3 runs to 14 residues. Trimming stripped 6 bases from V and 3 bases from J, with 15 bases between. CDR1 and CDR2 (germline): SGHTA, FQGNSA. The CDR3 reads CASRDRDTLYEQYF. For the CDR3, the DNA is TGTGCCAGCAGGGACCGGGACACTCTCTACGAGCAGTACTTC.

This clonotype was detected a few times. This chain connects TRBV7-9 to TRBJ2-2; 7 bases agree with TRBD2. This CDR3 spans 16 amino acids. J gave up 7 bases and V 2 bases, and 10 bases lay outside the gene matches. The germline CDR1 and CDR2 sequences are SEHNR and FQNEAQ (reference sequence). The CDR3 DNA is TGTGCCAGCAGCTTATGGCGGGAGAAGAACCACGGGGAGCTGTTTTTT. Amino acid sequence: CASSLWREKNHGELFF.

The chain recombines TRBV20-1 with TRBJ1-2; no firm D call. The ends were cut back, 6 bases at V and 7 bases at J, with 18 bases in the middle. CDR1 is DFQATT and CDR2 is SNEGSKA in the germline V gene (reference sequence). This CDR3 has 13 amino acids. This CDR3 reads CSANPWEGGGYTF. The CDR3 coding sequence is TGCAGTGCAAATCCCTGGGAGGGTGGTGGCTACACCTTC.

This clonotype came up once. CDR3 sequence reads: CASSYIAGTSTDTQYF. The CDR3 DNA follows: TGTGCCAGCAGTTATATAGCGGGCACTAGCACAGATACGCAGTATTTT. The chain uses TRBV6-6 and TRBJ2-3; 7 bases fit TRBD2. Germline V gives CDR1 MNHNY, CDR2 SVGAGI (reference sequence). The CDR3 loop spans 16 amino acids. With 3 bases clipped from V and 0 bases from J, the junction kept 6 bases outside the gene matches.

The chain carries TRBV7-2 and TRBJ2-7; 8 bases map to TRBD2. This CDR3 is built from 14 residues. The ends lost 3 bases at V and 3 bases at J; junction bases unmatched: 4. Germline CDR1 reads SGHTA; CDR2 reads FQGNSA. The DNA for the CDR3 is TGTGCCAGCAGCTTTAGCGGGGAAGTCTACGAGCAGTACTTC. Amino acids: CASSFSGEVYEQYF.

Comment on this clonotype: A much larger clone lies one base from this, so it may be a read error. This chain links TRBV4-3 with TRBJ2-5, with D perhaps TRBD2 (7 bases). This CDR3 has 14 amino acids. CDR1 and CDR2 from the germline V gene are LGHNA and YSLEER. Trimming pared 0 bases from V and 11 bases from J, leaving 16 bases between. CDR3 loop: CASSQDRGALEQYF. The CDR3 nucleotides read TGCGCCAGCAGCCAAGACCGGGGGGCATTGGAGCAGTACTTC.

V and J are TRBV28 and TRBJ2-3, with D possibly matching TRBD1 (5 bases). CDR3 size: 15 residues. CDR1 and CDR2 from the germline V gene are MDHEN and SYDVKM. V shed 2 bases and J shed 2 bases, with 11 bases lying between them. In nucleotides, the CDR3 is TGTGCCAGCAGTTTAAGAACAGGACACACAGATACGCAGTATTTT. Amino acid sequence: CASSLRTGHTDTQYF.

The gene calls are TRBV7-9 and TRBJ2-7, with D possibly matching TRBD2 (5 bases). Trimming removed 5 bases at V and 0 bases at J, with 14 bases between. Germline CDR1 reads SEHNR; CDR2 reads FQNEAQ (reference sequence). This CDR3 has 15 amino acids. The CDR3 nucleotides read TGTGCCAGCAGCACTCGGGGTTCCATCTCCTACGAGCAGTACTTC. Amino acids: CASSTRGSISYEQYF.

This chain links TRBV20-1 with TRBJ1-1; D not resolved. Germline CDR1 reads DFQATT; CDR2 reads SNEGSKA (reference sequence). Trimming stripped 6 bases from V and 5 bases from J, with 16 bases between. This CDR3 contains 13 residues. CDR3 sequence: CSARVKVRTEAFF. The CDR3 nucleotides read TGCAGTGCCCGCGTGAAAGTGCGGACTGAAGCTTTCTTT.

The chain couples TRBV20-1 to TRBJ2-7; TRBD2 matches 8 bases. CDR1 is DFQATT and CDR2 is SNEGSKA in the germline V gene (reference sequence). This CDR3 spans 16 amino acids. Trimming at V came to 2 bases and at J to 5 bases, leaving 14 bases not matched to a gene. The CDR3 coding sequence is TGCAGTGCTAGAACGGGGGGGGCCACATTATCCCACGAGCAGTACTTC. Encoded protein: CSARTGGATLSHEQYF.

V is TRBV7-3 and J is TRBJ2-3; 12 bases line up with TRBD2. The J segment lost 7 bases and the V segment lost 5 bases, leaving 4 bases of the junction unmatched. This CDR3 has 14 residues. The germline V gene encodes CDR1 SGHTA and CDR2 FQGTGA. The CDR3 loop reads CASSPSGGGNTQYF. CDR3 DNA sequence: TGTGCCAGCAGCCCTAGCGGGGGGGGGAATACGCAGTATTTT. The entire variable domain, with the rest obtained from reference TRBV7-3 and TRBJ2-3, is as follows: GAGVSQTPSNKVTEKGKYVELRCDPISGHTALYWYRQSLGQGPEFLIYFQGTGAADDSGLPNDRFFAVRPEGSVSTLKIQRTERGDSAVYLCASSPSGGGNTQYFGPGTRLTVL.

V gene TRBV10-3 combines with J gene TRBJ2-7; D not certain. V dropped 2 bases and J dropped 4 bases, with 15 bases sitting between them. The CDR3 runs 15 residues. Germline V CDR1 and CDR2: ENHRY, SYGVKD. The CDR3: CAISEPSNPRYEQYF. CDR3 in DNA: TGTGCCATCAGTGAGCCCAGCAACCCCAGGTACGAGCAGTACTTC.

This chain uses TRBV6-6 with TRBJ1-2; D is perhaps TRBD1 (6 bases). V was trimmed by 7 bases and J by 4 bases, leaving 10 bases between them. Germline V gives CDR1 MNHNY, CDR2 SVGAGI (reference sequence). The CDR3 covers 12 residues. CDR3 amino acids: CASTGTTYGYTF. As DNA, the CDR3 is TGTGCCAGCACAGGGACAACCTATGGCTACACCTTC.

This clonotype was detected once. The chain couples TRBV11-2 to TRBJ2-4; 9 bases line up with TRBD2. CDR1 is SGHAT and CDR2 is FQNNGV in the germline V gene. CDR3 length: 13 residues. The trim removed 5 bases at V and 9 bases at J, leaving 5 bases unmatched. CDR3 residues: CASSVGLASIQYF. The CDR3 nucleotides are TGTGCCAGCAGCGTAGGACTAGCGAGCATTCAGTACTTC.

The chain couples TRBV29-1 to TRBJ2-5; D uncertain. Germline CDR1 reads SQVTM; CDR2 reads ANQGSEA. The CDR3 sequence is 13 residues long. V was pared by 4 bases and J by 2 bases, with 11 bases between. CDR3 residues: CSVATQSQETQYF. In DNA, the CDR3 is TGCAGCGTTGCCACCCAATCGCAAGAGACCCAGTACTTC.

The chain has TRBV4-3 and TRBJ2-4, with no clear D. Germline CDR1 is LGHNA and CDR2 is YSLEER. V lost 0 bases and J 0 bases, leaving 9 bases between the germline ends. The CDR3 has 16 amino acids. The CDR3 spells CASSQETFLAKNIQYF. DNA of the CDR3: TGCGCCAGCAGCCAAGAGACGTTCCTAGCCAAAAACATTCAGTACTTC.

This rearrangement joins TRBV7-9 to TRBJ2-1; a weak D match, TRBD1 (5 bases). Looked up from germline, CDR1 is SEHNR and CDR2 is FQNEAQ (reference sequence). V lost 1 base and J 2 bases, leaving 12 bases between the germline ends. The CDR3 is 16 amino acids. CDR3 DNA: TGTGCCAGCAGCTTAGGGGGCGGAACCCCCTACAATGAGCAGTTCTTC. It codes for CASSLGGGTPYNEQFF.

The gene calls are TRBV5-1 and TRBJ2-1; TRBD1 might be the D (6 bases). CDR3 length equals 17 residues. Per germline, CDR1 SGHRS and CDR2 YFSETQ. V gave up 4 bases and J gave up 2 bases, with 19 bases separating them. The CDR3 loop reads CASSAFRKGEPYNEQFF. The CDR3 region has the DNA TGCGCCAGCAGCGCCTTCAGGAAGGGGGAACCCTACAATGAGCAGTTCTTC.

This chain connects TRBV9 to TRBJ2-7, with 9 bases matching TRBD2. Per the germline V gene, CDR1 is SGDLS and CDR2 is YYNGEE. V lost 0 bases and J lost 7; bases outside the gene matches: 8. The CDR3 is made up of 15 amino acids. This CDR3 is CASSVEGGRAKEQYF. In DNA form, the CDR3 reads TGTGCCAGCAGCGTAGAGGGCGGGAGGGCCAAGGAGCAGTACTTC. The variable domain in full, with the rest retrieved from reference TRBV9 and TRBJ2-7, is DSGVTQTPKHLITATGQRVTLRCSPRSGDLSVYWYQQSLDQGLQFLIQYYNGEERAKGNILERFSAQQFPDLHSELNLSSLELGDSALYFCASSVEGGRAKEQYFGPGTRLTVT.

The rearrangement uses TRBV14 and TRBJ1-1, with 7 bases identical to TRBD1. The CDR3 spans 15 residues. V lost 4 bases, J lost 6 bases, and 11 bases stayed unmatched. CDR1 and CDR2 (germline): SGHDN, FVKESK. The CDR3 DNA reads TGTGCCAGCAGCCCATCGAGGGGGCTTGGCTCTGAAGCTTTCTTT. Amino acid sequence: CASSPSRGLGSEAFF.

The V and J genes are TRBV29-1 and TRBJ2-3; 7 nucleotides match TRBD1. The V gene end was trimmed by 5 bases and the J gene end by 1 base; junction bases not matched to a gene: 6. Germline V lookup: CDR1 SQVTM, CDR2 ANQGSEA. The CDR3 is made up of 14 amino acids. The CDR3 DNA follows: TGCAGCGTTCCGACAGGGAGCGGCACAGATACGCAGTATTTT. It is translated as CSVPTGSGTDTQYF.

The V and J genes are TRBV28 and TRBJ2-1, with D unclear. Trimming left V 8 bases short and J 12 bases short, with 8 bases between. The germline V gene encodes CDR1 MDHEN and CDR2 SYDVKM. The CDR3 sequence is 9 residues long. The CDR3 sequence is CASGRRQFF. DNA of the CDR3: TGTGCCAGCGGACGACGGCAGTTCTTC.

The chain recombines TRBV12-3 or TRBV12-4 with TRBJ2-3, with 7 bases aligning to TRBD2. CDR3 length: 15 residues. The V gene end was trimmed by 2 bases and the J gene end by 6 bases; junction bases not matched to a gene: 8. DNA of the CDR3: TGTGCCAGCAGTTTATCGGGCGGGAGAGCGGATACGCAGTATTTT. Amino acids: CASSLSGGRADTQYF.